The 12 T cell receptor beta chains reported below all come from one sample, sequenced in a study of radiation and T cells in renal cell carcinoma. The sample's time point: blood 2 weeks post-SBRT. Described treatment: 15 Gy SBRT to primary tumor, nephrectomy 4 weeks later. Profiled with immunoSEQ multiplex PCR; TCRdb holds only in-frame clones, not every one. The sample contains roughly 130,000 clones, around four fifths of which appear only once. Material: blood, obtained from a patient whose treatment included radiotherapy and nephrectomy. These receptors were collected from a woman aged 55-69 years with renal cell carcinoma.

This clone was recorded once. The chain links TRBV11-3 to TRBJ2-2, with 7 bases lining up with TRBD1. CDR3 length: 16 residues. The junction had 6 bases not matched to a gene; V was cut back by 3 bases and J by 2 bases. Germline V gene lookup returns CDR1 SGHNT and CDR2 YENEEA. The CDR3 coding sequence is TGTGCCAGCAGCTTTTCGACAGGGATTAACACCGGGGAGCTGTTTTTT. Protein sequence: CASSFSTGINTGELFF.

Note on this clone: Relative to the germline gene, one junction end is altered; a read error may explain this. CDR3 region: CASTLTQISYNEQFF. The CDR3 DNA reads as TGTGCCAGCACCTTAACGCAGATCTCCTACAATGAGCAGTTCTTC. The rearrangement links TRBV7-2 to TRBJ2-1; no clear D. The CDR3 has 15 amino acids. Germline V gives CDR1 SGHTA, CDR2 FQGNSA.

The rearrangement uses TRBV7-5 and TRBJ1-4; the DNA was not compared with TRBD1, the D call given in the table. TRBV7-5 is noted as a pseudogene. The CDR3 consists of 21 residues. The CDR3 region has the DNA TGTGCCAGAAGCTTAGAGGACGGGCGTAGGACAGGGGACATCGGGAATGAAAAACTGTTTTTT. Translation: CARSLEDGRRTGDIGNEKLFF.

This clone was found a few times. V gene TRBV11-3 combines with J gene TRBJ1-1, with 8 bases that match TRBD1. Germline V gene data show CDR1 as SGHNT and CDR2 as YENEEA. The CDR3 runs to 14 residues. Trimming took 4 bases from V and 5 from J; bases not matched to a gene: 6. CDR3 DNA: TGTGCCAGCAGCTCGACAGGGGAATCGACTGAAGCTTTCTTT. It is translated as CASSSTGESTEAFF.

This clone was counted a few times. The V call is TRBV5-8, the J call TRBJ1-1; TRBD1 matches at 8 bases. The CDR3 runs to 14 residues. Germline CDR1 and CDR2: SGHTS and YDEGEE. J lost 2 bases, V lost 3 bases, and 3 bases had no gene match. The CDR3 is CASSWGQANTEAFF. DNA for the CDR3: TGTGCCAGCAGCTGGGGACAGGCTAACACTGAAGCTTTCTTT.

This chain joins TRBV7-9 and TRBJ1-2; no reliable D call. V lost 2 bases to trimming and J lost 0 bases, with 7 bases between them. CDR3 length: 14 residues. Germline CDR1 reads SEHNR; CDR2 reads FQNEAQ (reference sequence). CDR3 nucleotides: TGTGCCAGCAGCTTACTGAATCCTAACTATGGCTACACCTTC. Translated: CASSLLNPNYGYTF.

This clone was seen once. The V and J genes are TRBV27 and TRBJ1-5; possibly TRBD1 for D (6 bases). This CDR3 is 14 amino acids long. V lost 5 bases and J lost 3, with 11 bases in between. CDR1 is MNHEY, CDR2 SMNVEV, per germline (reference sequence). The CDR3 loop is CASSTDRYNQPQHF. In DNA, the CDR3 is TGTGCCAGCAGTACCGACAGGTACAATCAGCCCCAGCATTTT.

In this sample, this clone turned up once. CDR3 protein: CASSLQKDSPLHF. In DNA form, the CDR3 reads TGTGCCAGCAGCTTGCAGAAGGATTCACCCCTCCACTTT. The gene calls are TRBV7-2 and TRBJ1-6; no firm D call. The germline V gene has CDR1 SGHTA and CDR2 FQGNSA. CDR3 length: 13 amino acids. V was pared by 3 bases and J by 8 bases, with 8 bases between.

The chain has TRBV10-3 and TRBJ2-7; D gene uncertain. Deletions cut 7 bases from V and 3 bases from J, with 13 bases between. The CDR3 is 13 amino acids. Germline CDR1 ENHRY, CDR2 SYGVKD. In DNA form, the CDR3 reads TGTGCCATCACCTCCGGGTCAAACTACGAGCAGTACTTC. This gives the protein CAITSGSNYEQYF.

This rearrangement joins TRBV27 to TRBJ1-1; D call uncertain. Trimming pared 2 bases from V and 2 bases from J, leaving 9 bases between. The CDR3 is 14 amino acids. Germline lookup yields CDR1 MNHEY and CDR2 SMNVEV (reference sequence). CDR3 sequence: CASSLIGVNTEAFF. For the CDR3, the DNA is TGTGCCAGCAGTTTAATCGGGGTTAACACTGAAGCTTTCTTT.

The chain links TRBV4-2 to TRBJ1-2; weak D call: TRBD1 (6 bases). Germline V gene data show CDR1 as LGHNA and CDR2 as YNFKEQ. The CDR3 is 17 amino acids. Trimming removed 0 bases at V and 4 bases at J, with 18 bases between. The CDR3 DNA reads as TGTGCCAGCAGCCAAGATAGGACGGGGGCGTACATCTATGGCTACACCTTC. This sequence encodes CASSQDRTGAYIYGYTF.

This chain links TRBV9 with TRBJ2-3; D is perhaps TRBD1 or TRBD2 (5 bases each). The CDR3 has 14 residues. Germline CDR1 and CDR2: SGDLS and YYNGEE. Trimming left V 0 bases short and J 6 bases short, with 11 bases between. CDR3 loop: CASSVGQGVDTQYF. CDR3 DNA: TGTGCCAGCAGCGTAGGGCAGGGAGTGGATACGCAGTATTTT.